Below, one TCR beta chain is given with its context. This entry is derived from a study of blood T cell repertoires in COVID-19. Repertoires were generated with immunoSEQ multiplex PCR, while TCRdb's copy carries only in-frame clones and drops some. The top ten hold around a tenth of the sample, which has about 270,000 clones, approximately 86% seen once. The CDR3 has 12 amino acids. V dropped 4 bases and J dropped 4 bases, with 7 bases sitting between them. CDR1 is MRHNA and CDR2 is SNTAGT in the germline V gene. The sequencing sample was made of peripheral blood. This chain joins TRBV6-4 and TRBJ1-2; unclear D gene. The receptor was isolated from a man aged 40-50 years who had recovered from COVID-19. The CDR3 loop reads CASSAEGYGYTF. The DNA for the CDR3 is TGTGCCAGCAGTGCTGAGGGCTATGGCTACACCTTC.